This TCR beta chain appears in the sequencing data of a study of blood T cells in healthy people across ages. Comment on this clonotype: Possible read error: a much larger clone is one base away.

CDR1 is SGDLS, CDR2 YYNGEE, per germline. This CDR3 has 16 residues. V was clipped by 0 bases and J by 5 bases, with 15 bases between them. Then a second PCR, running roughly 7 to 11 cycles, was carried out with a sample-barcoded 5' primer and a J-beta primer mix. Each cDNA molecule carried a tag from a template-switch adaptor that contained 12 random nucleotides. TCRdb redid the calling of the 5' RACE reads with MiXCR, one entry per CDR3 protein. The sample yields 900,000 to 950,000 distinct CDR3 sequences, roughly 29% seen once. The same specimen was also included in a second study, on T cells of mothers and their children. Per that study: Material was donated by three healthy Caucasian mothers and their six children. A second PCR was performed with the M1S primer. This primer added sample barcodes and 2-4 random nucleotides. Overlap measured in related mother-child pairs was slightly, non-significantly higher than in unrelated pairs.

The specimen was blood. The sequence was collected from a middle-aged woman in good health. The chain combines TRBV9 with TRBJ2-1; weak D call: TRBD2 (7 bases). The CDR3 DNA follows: TGTGCCAGCAGCGTAGTTGGGAGGGGGACCGACAATGAGCAGTTCTTC. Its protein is CASSVVGRGTDNEQFF. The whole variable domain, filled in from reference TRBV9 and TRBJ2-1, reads DSGVTQTPKHLITATGQRVTLRCSPRSGDLSVYWYQQSLDQGLQFLIQYYNGEERAKGNILERFSAQQFPDLHSELNLSSLELGDSALYFCASSVVGRGTDNEQFFGPGTRLTVL.